By sample fraction, the clone carrying this T cell receptor beta chain is medium-sized. The antigen is undetermined. The sample originates from a study of T cell responses to AZD1222 COVID-19 vaccine. Study observations and caveats: Baseline seropositivity characterized only six AZD1222 recipients. Reportedly, nearly half the spike-specific TCRs target unmutated variant regions. Repertoire samples came only from after the peak T cell response.

Sequencing used immunoSEQ multiplex PCR; TCRdb keeps in-frame clones, though not all of them. The sample records under 150,000 clones, about 88% being singletons. The length of the CDR3 is 14 residues. Germline CDR1 SGHAT, CDR2 FQNNGV. V shed 5 bases and J shed 0 bases, with 9 bases lying between them. The chain employs TRBV11-2 and TRBJ2-3; no definite D call. The sequence came from an adult in good health. The sample was peripheral blood, taken on day 0 of AZD1222 vaccination. The CDR3 coding sequence is TGTGCCAGCAGCCCAGGCCGGAGCACAGATACGCAGTATTTT. This encodes CASSPGRSTDTQYF.